The 3 T cell receptor beta chains below were found in one sample sequenced in a study of T cell responses to AZD1222 COVID-19 vaccine. Some clones are missing from TCRdb's copy, which holds only in-frame ones; the method was immunoSEQ multiplex PCR. The sample yields about 150,000 clones, more than 70% seen once. Sequencing was performed on peripheral blood, taken on day 0 of AZD1222 vaccination. These receptors were obtained from an adult in good health.

The CDR3 DNA is TGTGCCAGCAGCAAATTTTCGGGTGAAGCTTTCTTT. Translated, it gives CASSKFSGEAFF. The chain is built from TRBV27 and TRBJ1-1; D is unresolved. V lost 6 bases to trimming and J lost 7 bases, with 12 bases between them. The CDR3 length is 12 residues. Germline loops: CDR1 MNHEY, CDR2 SMNVEV (reference sequence).

The gene calls are TRBV4-3 and TRBJ2-7; 7 bases fit TRBD2. Germline lookup yields CDR1 LGHNA and CDR2 YSLEER. The CDR3 runs to 17 residues. The V and J ends lost 0 bases and 5 bases, in that order; junction bases with no gene match: 13. The CDR3 is CASSQELGPGRGHEQYF. CDR3 sequence (DNA): TGCGCCAGCAGCCAAGAGCTTGGTCCGGGGAGGGGCCACGAGCAGTACTTC.

This rearrangement joins TRBV6-2 or TRBV6-3 to TRBJ1-3, with 9 nucleotides matching TRBD1. Germline V lookup: CDR1 MNHEY, CDR2 SVGEGT. The junction had 4 bases not matched to a gene; V was cut back by 5 bases and J by 8 bases. CDR3 length: 13 amino acids. The DNA for the CDR3 is TGTGCCAGCAGTGGACAGGGGCTCTACACCATATATTTT. This encodes CASSGQGLYTIYF.